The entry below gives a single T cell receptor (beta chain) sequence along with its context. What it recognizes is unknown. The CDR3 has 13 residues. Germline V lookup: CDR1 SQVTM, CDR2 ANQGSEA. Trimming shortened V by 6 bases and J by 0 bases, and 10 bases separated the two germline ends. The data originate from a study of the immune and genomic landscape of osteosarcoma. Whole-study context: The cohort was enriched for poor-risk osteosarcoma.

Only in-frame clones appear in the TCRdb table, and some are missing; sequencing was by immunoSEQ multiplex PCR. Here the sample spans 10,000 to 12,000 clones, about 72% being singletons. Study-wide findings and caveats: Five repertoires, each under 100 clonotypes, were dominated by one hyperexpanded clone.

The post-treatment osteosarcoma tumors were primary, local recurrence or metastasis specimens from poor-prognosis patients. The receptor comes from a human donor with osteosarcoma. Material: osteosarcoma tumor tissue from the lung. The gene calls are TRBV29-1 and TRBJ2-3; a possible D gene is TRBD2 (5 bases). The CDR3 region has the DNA TGCAGCGTAGCATGGGAGAGCACAGATACGCAGTATTTT. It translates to CSVAWESTDTQYF.